The subject of this entry is one T cell receptor beta chain. Its specificity is not known. This record comes from a study of cytomegalovirus exposure and HLA in healthy donors. About the research overall: It was reported in a later analysis that the 100 to 150 validation repertoires used the same platform as the 666 first-cohort repertoires. General study results and limits: A classifier reportedly called cytomegalovirus status with high sensitivity and specificity. It was 150 or so TCR beta chains that were listed as cytomegalovirus-associated.

The V gene's germline CDR1 is SGHNT and CDR2 YYREEE (reference sequence). The CDR3 contains 15 residues. The V gene end was trimmed by 3 bases and the J gene end by 7 bases; junction bases not matched to a gene: 8. The approximately 120-subject validation cohort, separate from the approximately 640-subject first cohort, included the donors. Produced via immunoSEQ multiplex PCR; TCRdb's table is partial and in-frame only. The data hold 100,000 to 150,000 clones, with around 94% observed a single time. The TCR sequence derives from a woman in her late teens or twenties in good health and CMV-seronegative. The V gene is TRBV5-4, the J gene TRBJ2-1; 9 bases are a match to TRBD1. The sequenced sample consisted of PBMCs. The CDR3 DNA reads TGTGCCAGCAGCTCCGGACAGGGGAGGCGGAATGAGCAGTTCTTC. As protein: CASSSGQGRRNEQFF.